This is a list of T cell receptor beta chains from one sample in a study of naive and memory T cell subsets. One entry per CDR3 protein results from TCRdb running MiXCR on the UMI-ligation and nested PCR reads. The sample records approximately 80,000 distinct CDR3 sequences, approximately 10% being singletons. Sequencing was carried out using naive CD8+ T cells from blood. These receptors were obtained from a human donor in good health. The CDR3 runs from the conserved cysteine through the conserved F or W. D genes are given only for firm matches. A clone size is listed for some rows: how often the clone was seen (once, few, many), or a class if it is expanded.

j_gene: TRBJ2-3; d_gene: TRBD2; abundance: few; v_gene: TRBV11-1; CDR3nt: TGTGCCAGCAGCTTCGCTAGCGGGAGGCCGAGAATCGCTAGCACAGATACGCAGTATTTT; CDR3aa: CASSFASGRPRIASTDTQYF
j_gene: TRBJ1-6; d_gene: NA; abundance: many; v_gene: TRBV30; CDR3nt: TGTGCCTGGACCCCCTCCTTCGGGGATTCACCCCTCCACTTT; CDR3aa: CAWTPSFGDSPLHF
j_gene: TRBJ2-1; d_gene: TRBD2; abundance: NA; v_gene: TRBV20-1; CDR3nt: TGCAGTGCTAGAATCTGGGGGGGCAATGAGCAGTTCTTC; CDR3aa: CSARIWGGNEQFF
j_gene: TRBJ1-5; d_gene: NA; abundance: NA; v_gene: TRBV6-1; CDR3nt: TGTGCCAGCAGTGGTGAGAGGGACTTTAGCAATCAGCCCCAGCATTTT; CDR3aa: CASSGERDFSNQPQHF
j_gene: TRBJ2-1; d_gene: NA; abundance: many; v_gene: TRBV9; CDR3nt: TGTGCCAGCAGCGGGACGAATGAGCAGTTCTTC; CDR3aa: CASSGTNEQFF
j_gene: TRBJ2-5; d_gene: NA; abundance: NA; v_gene: TRBV7-9; CDR3nt: TGTGCCAGCAGCTTAGACGCGACCCAGTACTTC; CDR3aa: CASSLDATQYF
j_gene: TRBJ2-1; d_gene: NA; abundance: many; v_gene: TRBV6-5; CDR3nt: TGTGCCAGCGAGGGTGAGGACAATGAGCAGTTCTTC; CDR3aa: CASEGEDNEQFF
j_gene: TRBJ1-2; d_gene: NA; abundance: many; v_gene: TRBV20-1; CDR3nt: TGCAGTGCTAGAGACCCCTCGTTGGGTGCGCCGACGTACTATGGCTACACCTTC; CDR3aa: CSARDPSLGAPTYYGYTF
j_gene: TRBJ2-1; d_gene: TRBD2; abundance: few; v_gene: TRBV2; CDR3nt: TGTGCCAGCAGCGGGGGGGCCACTAGCGGGAGAGTTAATGAGCAGTTCTTC; CDR3aa: CASSGGATSGRVNEQFF
j_gene: TRBJ2-7; d_gene: NA; abundance: NA; v_gene: TRBV10-1; CDR3nt: TGCGCCAGCAGTGAGTCGTCACGAGCGAGCTACGAGCAGTACTTC; CDR3aa: CASSESSRASYEQYF
j_gene: TRBJ2-7; d_gene: TRBD2; abundance: few; v_gene: TRBV7-9; CDR3nt: TGTGCCAGCAGCACCGAAGGGGCAGGGACTAGCGGGAGCAAGTACGAGCAGTACTTC; CDR3aa: CASSTEGAGTSGSKYEQYF
j_gene: TRBJ2-7; d_gene: NA; abundance: NA; v_gene: TRBV9; CDR3nt: TGTGCCAGCAGCGTAGCGCCGGGGACGCTTTACGAGCAGTACTTC; CDR3aa: CASSVAPGTLYEQYF
j_gene: TRBJ2-5; d_gene: NA; abundance: few; v_gene: TRBV7-9; CDR3nt: TGTGCCAGCAGCTTTAAGACGGTATACCAAGAGACCCAGTACTTC; CDR3aa: CASSFKTVYQETQYF
j_gene: TRBJ1-1; d_gene: TRBD1; abundance: NA; v_gene: TRBV13; CDR3nt: TGTGCCAGCAGCAAAGGGCGCACAGGGGGGAAAATGAACACTGAAGCTTTCTTT; CDR3aa: CASSKGRTGGKMNTEAFF
j_gene: TRBJ1-1; d_gene: NA; abundance: few; v_gene: TRBV9; CDR3nt: TGTGCCAGCAGCACCGTTGGGGCTGAAGCTTTCTTT; CDR3aa: CASSTVGAEAFF
j_gene: TRBJ2-3; d_gene: NA; abundance: NA; v_gene: TRBV15; CDR3nt: TGTGCCACCAGCAGAGAGAGGGGCCCTGATACGCAGTATTTT; CDR3aa: CATSRERGPDTQYF
j_gene: TRBJ2-1; d_gene: NA; abundance: NA; v_gene: TRBV3-1; CDR3nt: TGTGCCAGCAGCCAAGGGCAGCCATGGTCCCACAATGAGCAGTTCTTC; CDR3aa: CASSQGQPWSHNEQFF
j_gene: TRBJ2-1; d_gene: NA; abundance: few; v_gene: TRBV11-2; CDR3nt: TGTGCCAGCAGCCCGGGACTCTTAGCCAATGAGCAGTTCTTC; CDR3aa: CASSPGLLANEQFF
j_gene: TRBJ1-3; d_gene: NA; abundance: NA; v_gene: TRBV2; CDR3nt: TGTGCCAGCAGTGCGGGAAACACCATATATTTT; CDR3aa: CASSAGNTIYF
j_gene: TRBJ2-1; d_gene: TRBD1; abundance: few; v_gene: TRBV10-3; CDR3nt: TGTGCCACCTATTGGACAGGGACCAATGAGCAGTTCTTC; CDR3aa: CATYWTGTNEQFF
j_gene: TRBJ2-7; d_gene: TRBD1; abundance: few; v_gene: TRBV28; CDR3nt: TGTGCCAGCAGAGAAGGACAGGCCGACGAGCAGTACTTC; CDR3aa: CASREGQADEQYF
j_gene: TRBJ1-1; d_gene: NA; abundance: few; v_gene: TRBV29-1; CDR3nt: TGCAGCGTAGACTTTAAGAACACTGAAGCTTTCTTT; CDR3aa: CSVDFKNTEAFF
j_gene: TRBJ2-7; d_gene: TRBD1; abundance: few; v_gene: TRBV3-1; CDR3nt: TGTGCCAGCAGCCAAGAGGGGACAGGGGACGAGCAGTACTTC; CDR3aa: CASSQEGTGDEQYF
j_gene: TRBJ2-1; d_gene: NA; abundance: NA; v_gene: TRBV2; CDR3nt: TGTGCCAGCGTTAGCGGTCCAACCTACAATGAGCAGTTCTTC; CDR3aa: CASVSGPTYNEQFF
j_gene: TRBJ2-7; d_gene: TRBD1; abundance: few; v_gene: TRBV20-1; CDR3nt: TGCAGTGCTAGAGATGGACAGGGGACCTACGAGCAGTACTTC; CDR3aa: CSARDGQGTYEQYF
j_gene: TRBJ2-3; d_gene: TRBD1; abundance: NA; v_gene: TRBV28; CDR3nt: TGTGCCAGCAGACCCCCTGGACAGGGGACCGATACGCAGTATTTT; CDR3aa: CASRPPGQGTDTQYF
j_gene: TRBJ2-6; d_gene: NA; abundance: many; v_gene: TRBV7-6; CDR3nt: TGTGCCAGCAGCTCCAGGGTCTCCGGGGCCAACGTCCTGACTTTC; CDR3aa: CASSSRVSGANVLTF
j_gene: TRBJ2-5; d_gene: NA; abundance: NA; v_gene: TRBV7-9; CDR3nt: TGTGCCAGCAGTTATACACCGGGCCCTGGGGGGACCCAGTACTTC; CDR3aa: CASSYTPGPGGTQYF
j_gene: TRBJ2-1; d_gene: NA; abundance: few; v_gene: TRBV21-1; CDR3nt: TGTGCCAGCAGCAAAGTTGGGGCGGAATCCTACAATGAGCAGTTCTTC; CDR3aa: CASSKVGAESYNEQFF
j_gene: TRBJ1-1; d_gene: NA; abundance: few; v_gene: TRBV28; CDR3nt: TGTGCCAGCAGTTCCGGGACCTTTGGCCCTTTCTTT; CDR3aa: CASSSGTFGPFF
j_gene: TRBJ2-3; d_gene: NA; abundance: few; v_gene: TRBV7-6; CDR3nt: TGTGCCAGCAGCTTAGGAATTGGGGCAGATACGCAGTATTTT; CDR3aa: CASSLGIGADTQYF
j_gene: TRBJ1-1; d_gene: TRBD1; abundance: many; v_gene: TRBV6-5; CDR3nt: TGTGCCAGCAGTTACAAGGGACAGAGAAAAGAAGCTTTCTTT; CDR3aa: CASSYKGQRKEAFF
j_gene: TRBJ1-1; d_gene: NA; abundance: few; v_gene: TRBV10-3; CDR3nt: TGTGCCATCAGTGACCCTATGAACACTGAAGCTTTCTTT; CDR3aa: CAISDPMNTEAFF
j_gene: TRBJ2-2; d_gene: TRBD1; abundance: few; v_gene: TRBV7-2; CDR3nt: TGTGCCAGCAGCATCAACAGGGGGCGCGGCGGGGAGCTGTTTTTT; CDR3aa: CASSINRGRGGELFF
j_gene: TRBJ1-4; d_gene: NA; abundance: many; v_gene: TRBV20-1; CDR3nt: TGCAGTGCAAGGGACCGCCTTAACACTAATGAAAAACTGTTTTTT; CDR3aa: CSARDRLNTNEKLFF
j_gene: TRBJ2-1; d_gene: NA; abundance: many; v_gene: TRBV6-5; CDR3nt: TGTGCCAGCAGTTACTCTTCCGGAGGACTGTACAATGAGCAGTTCTTC; CDR3aa: CASSYSSGGLYNEQFF
j_gene: TRBJ2-3; d_gene: NA; abundance: many; v_gene: TRBV9; CDR3nt: TGTGCCAGCAGCGGAGGGACAACTAGTAGGGAGACAGATACGCAGTATTTT; CDR3aa: CASSGGTTSRETDTQYF
j_gene: TRBJ2-7; d_gene: TRBD1; abundance: few; v_gene: TRBV2; CDR3nt: TGTGCCAGCAGCTGGACAGGGGGTTCCTCCTACGAGCAGTACTTC; CDR3aa: CASSWTGGSSYEQYF
j_gene: TRBJ2-3; d_gene: NA; abundance: NA; v_gene: TRBV24-1; CDR3nt: TGTGCCACCAGTGCCGGGCCTAGCACAGATACGCAGTATTTT; CDR3aa: CATSAGPSTDTQYF
j_gene: TRBJ2-4; d_gene: NA; abundance: NA; v_gene: TRBV20-1; CDR3nt: TGCAGTGCTAGAGCCCTGGACAACCTAGCCAAAAACATTCAGTACTTC; CDR3aa: CSARALDNLAKNIQYF
j_gene: TRBJ2-3; d_gene: TRBD2; abundance: many; v_gene: TRBV6-5; CDR3nt: TGTGCCAGCAGTTATGGGGGGGGCACAGATACGCAGTATTTT; CDR3aa: CASSYGGGTDTQYF
j_gene: TRBJ2-3; d_gene: NA; abundance: NA; v_gene: TRBV6-5; CDR3nt: TGTGCCAGCAGTTACACGAAAGGGGATACGCAGTATTTT; CDR3aa: CASSYTKGDTQYF
j_gene: TRBJ2-5; d_gene: NA; abundance: few; v_gene: TRBV25-1; CDR3nt: TGTGCCAGCAGTGAATCCCAAGAGACCCAGTACTTC; CDR3aa: CASSESQETQYF